This T cell receptor beta chain was sequenced in a study of cytomegalovirus exposure and HLA in healthy donors. V dropped 2 bases and J dropped 6 bases, with 11 bases sitting between them. Germline CDR1 is SNHLY and CDR2 is FYNNEI. The CDR3 contains 14 residues. Clones were sequenced by immunoSEQ multiplex PCR, and TCRdb holds only the in-frame ones, with some missing. The table records over 110,000 clones, around 86% of them present only once. The chain is built from TRBV2 and TRBJ2-1; no clear D gene. This sequence originates from a man aged 18 to 29 in good health and CMV-seropositive. What was sequenced was PBMCs. CDR3 nucleotide sequence: TGTGCCAGCAGTGAAACGACTTCGAGCAATGAGCAGTTCTTC. This codes for CASSETTSSNEQFF.